The rows below give T cell receptor beta chains drawn from one sample of a study of control samples from healthy donors and cancer patients. TCRdb's copy holds only in-frame clones and misses some; the assay was immunoSEQ multiplex PCR. Of 100,000 to 150,000 clones listed, approximately 87% are singletons. Material for sequencing was blood. The source is a man aged 55 to 70 in good health. CDR3s include the opening cysteine and the closing phenylalanine or tryptophan. The order of the fields is V gene, D gene, J gene, clone size, CDR3 DNA, CDR3 protein. The D gene is left open where the match is weak. Not all rows give a size; the values are once, few, many and, for expanded clones, a class.

v_gene: TRBV19; d_gene: -; j_gene: TRBJ1-5; abundance: -; CDR3nt: TGTGCCAGTAGTATACGCGGGATCAATCAGCCCCAGCATTTT; CDR3aa: CASSIRGINQPQHF
v_gene: TRBV7-2; d_gene: -; j_gene: TRBJ1-2; abundance: -; CDR3nt: TGTGCCAGCAGCTTAGGGGCACTAAACTATGGCTACACCTTC; CDR3aa: CASSLGALNYGYTF
v_gene: TRBV7-2; d_gene: TRBD2; j_gene: TRBJ2-4; abundance: -; CDR3nt: TGTGCCAGCAGCTTCTCGGGTCAGGCGGGGGGCACCGGCAAAAACATTCAGTACTTC; CDR3aa: CASSFSGQAGGTGKNIQYF
v_gene: TRBV19; d_gene: TRBD1; j_gene: TRBJ2-1; abundance: -; CDR3nt: TGTGCCAGTACTCGAGAGGCCGACAGGGGGGAGCAGTTCTTC; CDR3aa: CASTREADRGEQFF
v_gene: TRBV3-1/TRBV3-2; d_gene: TRBD2; j_gene: TRBJ2-5; abundance: once; CDR3nt: TGTGCCAGCAGCCACGGGGGGGGACTACTTACACCGGGAGAGACCCAGTACTTC; CDR3aa: CASSHGGGLLTPGETQYF
v_gene: TRBV19; d_gene: TRBD1; j_gene: TRBJ1-5; abundance: -; CDR3nt: TGTGCCAGTAGTGCACAGGGGGGACAGCCCCAGCATTTT; CDR3aa: CASSAQGGQPQHF
v_gene: TRBV6-2/TRBV6-3; d_gene: TRBD1; j_gene: TRBJ1-5; abundance: few; CDR3nt: TGTGCCAGCAGTGGGAAAGACAGGGTGCCCGATCAGCCCCAGCATTTT; CDR3aa: CASSGKDRVPDQPQHF
v_gene: TRBV7-3; d_gene: -; j_gene: TRBJ2-3; abundance: -; CDR3nt: TGTGCCAGCAGCTTGCACGGGCTAGTGACAGATACGCAGTATTTT; CDR3aa: CASSLHGLVTDTQYF
v_gene: TRBV7-2; d_gene: -; j_gene: TRBJ2-7; abundance: -; CDR3nt: TGTGCCAGCAGCTTAGGGCCCCTAGACCGCGAGCAGTACTTC; CDR3aa: CASSLGPLDREQYF
v_gene: TRBV11-2; d_gene: TRBD2; j_gene: TRBJ2-2; abundance: -; CDR3nt: TGTGCCAGCAGCTTTGGGGAGGGGCCATTAGTGTACACCGGGGAGCTGTTTTTT; CDR3aa: CASSFGEGPLVYTGELFF
v_gene: TRBV30; d_gene: -; j_gene: TRBJ1-3; abundance: -; CDR3nt: TGTGCCTGGACTATGACAGGCTCTGGAAACACCATATATTTT; CDR3aa: CAWTMTGSGNTIYF
v_gene: TRBV2; d_gene: -; j_gene: TRBJ1-5; abundance: -; CDR3nt: TGTGCCAGCGGAACACAGGGACTTAGCAATCAGCCCCAGCATTTT; CDR3aa: CASGTQGLSNQPQHF
v_gene: TRBV30; d_gene: TRBD1; j_gene: TRBJ1-1; abundance: -; CDR3nt: TGTGCCTGGAGTGTAACACCCGGGACAGGGACTGAAGCTTTCTTT; CDR3aa: CAWSVTPGTGTEAFF
v_gene: TRBV2; d_gene: TRBD1; j_gene: TRBJ1-1; abundance: -; CDR3nt: TGTGCCAGCAGCGGACAGGGGTTGAACACTGAAGCTTTCTTT; CDR3aa: CASSGQGLNTEAFF
v_gene: TRBV4-1; d_gene: -; j_gene: TRBJ1-1; abundance: -; CDR3nt: TGCGCCAGCAGCCAAGCGCCTGGACAGACGAACACTGAAGCTTTCTTT; CDR3aa: CASSQAPGQTNTEAFF
v_gene: TRBV19; d_gene: TRBD1; j_gene: TRBJ2-1; abundance: -; CDR3nt: TGTGCCAGTAGCCTCGGGACAGGGACCAACAATGAGCAGTTCTTC; CDR3aa: CASSLGTGTNNEQFF
v_gene: TRBV18; d_gene: -; j_gene: TRBJ2-1; abundance: once; CDR3nt: TGTGCCAGCTCACCAGGGCAAAACTCCTACAATGAGCAGTTCTTC; CDR3aa: CASSPGQNSYNEQFF
v_gene: TRBV6-2/TRBV6-3; d_gene: -; j_gene: TRBJ1-5; abundance: -; CDR3nt: TGTGCCAGCAGTTACGCTACGACCAATCAGCCCCAGCATTTT; CDR3aa: CASSYATTNQPQHF
v_gene: TRBV5-5; d_gene: TRBD1; j_gene: TRBJ1-2; abundance: -; CDR3nt: TGTGCCAGCAGCTTGTTCCAGGGGGCCGAGGGATTTGGCTACACCTTC; CDR3aa: CASSLFQGAEGFGYTF
v_gene: TRBV6-5; d_gene: TRBD1; j_gene: TRBJ1-2; abundance: -; CDR3nt: TGTGCCACCGAGGGACAGCAAGACTATGGCTACACCTTC; CDR3aa: CATEGQQDYGYTF
v_gene: TRBV28; d_gene: -; j_gene: TRBJ1-5; abundance: few; CDR3nt: TGTGCCAGCAGTTTTTCCGGGTATAGCAATCAGCCCCAGCATTTT; CDR3aa: CASSFSGYSNQPQHF
v_gene: TRBV18; d_gene: TRBD1; j_gene: TRBJ1-1; abundance: -; CDR3nt: TGTGCCAGCTCACTTCGGACAGGTGCGATGAACACTGAAGCTTTCTTT; CDR3aa: CASSLRTGAMNTEAFF
v_gene: TRBV24-1; d_gene: -; j_gene: TRBJ2-3; abundance: -; CDR3nt: TGTGCCACCAGTCGGGCCGGGAGCACAGATACGCAGTATTTT; CDR3aa: CATSRAGSTDTQYF
v_gene: TRBV6-5; d_gene: -; j_gene: TRBJ2-7; abundance: -; CDR3nt: TGTGCCAGCAGTTACGGCAGAAGGAATCACGAGCAGTACTTC; CDR3aa: CASSYGRRNHEQYF
v_gene: TRBV19; d_gene: -; j_gene: TRBJ2-4; abundance: -; CDR3nt: TGTGCCAGTAGTATAGTCGGAAGACCCGCCAAAAACATTCAGTACTTC; CDR3aa: CASSIVGRPAKNIQYF
v_gene: TRBV14; d_gene: -; j_gene: TRBJ1-4; abundance: -; CDR3nt: TGTGCCAGCAGCCAAGATCGGATCCGGGCCGGGGAAAAACTGTTTTTT; CDR3aa: CASSQDRIRAGEKLFF
v_gene: TRBV5-4; d_gene: -; j_gene: TRBJ1-2; abundance: -; CDR3nt: TGTGCCAGCAGCTTGACAGGGTCCTATGGCTACACCTTC; CDR3aa: CASSLTGSYGYTF
v_gene: TRBV2; d_gene: TRBD1; j_gene: TRBJ1-5; abundance: -; CDR3nt: TGTGCCAGCAGAACAACAGGGGTAAGCAATCAGCCCCAGCATTTT; CDR3aa: CASRTTGVSNQPQHF
v_gene: TRBV10-2; d_gene: -; j_gene: TRBJ1-6; abundance: -; CDR3nt: TGCGCCAGCAGTGCTTCTGGGACATCCTATAATTCACCCCTCCACTTT; CDR3aa: CASSASGTSYNSPLHF
v_gene: TRBV27; d_gene: -; j_gene: TRBJ1-1; abundance: once; CDR3nt: TGTGCCAGCAGTTCGGCAGGGGCCCCGGCTTTCTTT; CDR3aa: CASSSAGAPAFF
v_gene: TRBV6-2/TRBV6-3; d_gene: TRBD1; j_gene: TRBJ2-5; abundance: -; CDR3nt: TGTGCCAGCACCCCCCATTGGGGACAGGCTTACCAAGAGACCCAGTACTTC; CDR3aa: CASTPHWGQAYQETQYF
v_gene: TRBV27; d_gene: -; j_gene: TRBJ2-3; abundance: -; CDR3nt: TGTGCCAGCAGCCTAACAGGGTACACGCAGTATTTT; CDR3aa: CASSLTGYTQYF
v_gene: TRBV4-1; d_gene: -; j_gene: TRBJ1-3; abundance: -; CDR3nt: TGCGCCAGCAGCCAACCAACTGGGATTTCTGGAAACACCATATATTTT; CDR3aa: CASSQPTGISGNTIYF
v_gene: TRBV7-2; d_gene: TRBD2; j_gene: TRBJ2-7; abundance: -; CDR3nt: TGTGCCAGCAGCTTAATCCTAGCGGGGGGGCAGTACGAGCAGTACTTC; CDR3aa: CASSLILAGGQYEQYF
v_gene: TRBV6-5; d_gene: -; j_gene: TRBJ1-6; abundance: -; CDR3nt: TGTGCCAGCAGTCCTCGGCCGGAGAATTCACCCCTCCACTTT; CDR3aa: CASSPRPENSPLHF
v_gene: TRBV3-1/TRBV3-2; d_gene: -; j_gene: TRBJ2-7; abundance: -; CDR3nt: TGTGCCAGCAGCCAGGGGGGGGCGTTTCTGTCCGAGCAGTACTTC; CDR3aa: CASSQGGAFLSEQYF
v_gene: TRBV12-3/TRBV12-4; d_gene: -; j_gene: TRBJ1-1; abundance: -; CDR3nt: TGTGCCAGCAGGAGATCCGGGAGAGCTTTCTTT; CDR3aa: CASRRSGRAFF
v_gene: TRBV11-2; d_gene: -; j_gene: TRBJ2-7; abundance: -; CDR3nt: TGTGCCAGAGCCGTAGGAGGGAGATACGAGCAGTACTTC; CDR3aa: CARAVGGRYEQYF
v_gene: TRBV2; d_gene: -; j_gene: TRBJ1-1; abundance: -; CDR3nt: TGTGCCAGCAGTGAACAGGGGCAGATGAACACTGAAGCTTTCTTT; CDR3aa: CASSEQGQMNTEAFF
v_gene: TRBV10-3; d_gene: TRBD2; j_gene: TRBJ2-5; abundance: -; CDR3nt: TGTGCCATCAGTGAGTCGGGACTAGTGGGGGAGACCCAGTACTTC; CDR3aa: CAISESGLVGETQYF
v_gene: TRBV6-6; d_gene: -; j_gene: TRBJ1-5; abundance: -; CDR3nt: TGTGCCAGCAGCCTCACCGCGTATCCTTTGGCAGGGAGGGACAATCAGCCCCAGCATTTT; CDR3aa: CASSLTAYPLAGRDNQPQHF
v_gene: TRBV2; d_gene: TRBD2; j_gene: TRBJ2-3; abundance: -; CDR3nt: TGTGCCAGCAGAGGACTAGCGGGGGGGGCAGATACGCAGTATTTT; CDR3aa: CASRGLAGGADTQYF
v_gene: TRBV5-5; d_gene: -; j_gene: TRBJ1-1; abundance: -; CDR3nt: TGTGCCAGCACCCTCGGACGGCAGAACACTGAAGCTTTCTTT; CDR3aa: CASTLGRQNTEAFF
v_gene: TRBV14; d_gene: -; j_gene: TRBJ2-7; abundance: -; CDR3nt: TGTGCCAGCAGCCAATTAGGGGGAAGCGAGCAGTACTTC; CDR3aa: CASSQLGGSEQYF
v_gene: TRBV7-2; d_gene: -; j_gene: TRBJ2-5; abundance: -; CDR3nt: TGTGCCAGCAGCTTAGCGCTAGGGCCCCCCCAAGAGACCCAGTACTTC; CDR3aa: CASSLALGPPQETQYF
v_gene: TRBV19; d_gene: TRBD1; j_gene: TRBJ1-5; abundance: -; CDR3nt: TGTGCCAGTACCCGACAGGGAATTGAAAATCAGCCCCAGCATTTT; CDR3aa: CASTRQGIENQPQHF
v_gene: TRBV18; d_gene: -; j_gene: TRBJ2-7; abundance: -; CDR3nt: TGTGCCAGCTCACGGGACCGGGGGATGTACGAGCAGTACTTC; CDR3aa: CASSRDRGMYEQYF